The 25 T cell receptor beta chains below all came from one sample that was sequenced in a study of technical replicates of blood from a handful of donors. The protocol was immunoSEQ multiplex PCR, while the TCRdb copy is restricted to in-frame clones and leaves out a portion. Among roughly 80,000 clones, 90% to 95% were seen once, and the ten largest hold about 0.4%. Sample: T cells isolated from PBMCs. All receptors come from a human donor in good health.

V is TRBV12-5 and J is TRBJ1-5, with D tentatively TRBD1 (5 bases). This CDR3 has 16 residues. V lost 0 bases, J lost 2 bases, and 11 bases lay in between. Per the germline V gene, CDR1 is LGHNT and CDR2 is FRNRAP. The CDR3 here is CASGLVVSRGNQPQHF. The DNA of the CDR3 is TGTGCTAGTGGTTTGGTAGTATCCAGGGGCAATCAGCCCCAGCATTTT.

The chain couples TRBV7-9 to TRBJ2-7; 8 bases are a match to TRBD1. Trimming took 5 bases from V and 6 from J; bases not matched to a gene: 6. Germline CDR1 is SEHNR and CDR2 is FQNEAQ (reference sequence). The CDR3 sequence is 13 residues long. The CDR3: CASSQPDRGEQYF. In DNA, the CDR3 is TGTGCCAGCAGCCAGCCCGACAGGGGCGAGCAGTACTTC.

The gene calls are TRBV11-3 and TRBJ2-7, with TRBD2 matching over 10 bases. Germline lookup yields CDR1 SGHNT and CDR2 YENEEA. The ends lost 8 bases at V and 0 bases at J; junction bases unmatched: 7. There are 15 residues in the CDR3. The CDR3 loop is CASGMLAGASYEQYF. CDR3 in DNA: TGTGCCAGCGGGATGCTAGCGGGGGCCTCCTACGAGCAGTACTTC. Combining the CDR3 with reference TRBV11-3 and TRBJ2-7 gives the whole variable domain EAGVVQSPRYKIIEKKQPVAFWCNPISGHNTLYWYLQNLGQGPELLIRYENEEAVDDSQLPKDRFSAERLKGVDSTLKIQPAELGDSAVYLCASGMLAGASYEQYFGPGTRLTVT.

The chain combines TRBV11-3 with TRBJ2-5; D unresolved. The germline V gene has CDR1 SGHNT and CDR2 YENEEA. The CDR3 has 14 amino acids. V lost 1 base and J lost 4, with 10 bases in between. The CDR3 loop is CASSLVLRGETQYF. The CDR3, as DNA: TGTGCCAGCAGCTTAGTCCTCCGAGGAGAGACCCAGTACTTC.

The J gene is TRBJ2-7, the V gene TRBV27; 7 bases match TRBD2. Trimming took 7 bases from V and 2 from J; bases not matched to a gene: 5. CDR3 length: 13 residues. Germline V gene sequence: CDR1 MNHEY, CDR2 SMNVEV (reference sequence). The CDR3 DNA is TGTGCCAGCATGGGGCGGGAGCCCTACGAGCAGTACTTC. Protein sequence: CASMGREPYEQYF.

This chain uses TRBV11-3 with TRBJ1-1; D gene ambiguous. The germline V gene has CDR1 SGHNT and CDR2 YENEEA. The CDR3 is 13 amino acids. Trimming stripped 1 base from V and 6 bases from J, with 9 bases between. CDR3 in DNA: TGTGCCAGCAGCTTAGTAAGGGAGGCTGAAGCTTTCTTT. Its translation is CASSLVREAEAFF.

The chain joins TRBV4-1 to TRBJ1-3, with D unclear. CDR1 and CDR2 from the germline V gene are MGHRA and YSYEKL. V lost 4 bases, J lost 0 bases, and 7 bases lay in between. The CDR3 is made up of 14 amino acids. CDR3 sequence reads: CASSPGISGNTIYF. The DNA for the CDR3 is TGCGCCAGCAGCCCAGGAATCTCTGGAAACACCATATATTTT.

CDR3 sequence: CSVPTGGRANYGYTF. DNA for the CDR3: TGCAGCGTCCCCACAGGGGGCAGAGCTAACTATGGCTACACCTTC. The chain is built from TRBV29-1 and TRBJ1-2, with 9 bases matching TRBD1. Unmatched junction bases numbered 8, after V lost 6 bases and J lost 0 bases. Germline-derived CDR1 and CDR2 are SQVTM and ANQGSEA. There are 15 residues in the CDR3.

This CDR3 reads CASSTTGGGEKLFF. In DNA, the CDR3 is TGTGCCAGCAGCACGACAGGGGGTGGAGAAAAACTGTTTTTT. The chain links TRBV27 to TRBJ1-4; TRBD1 matches 9 bases. Germline CDR1 and CDR2: MNHEY and SMNVEV (reference sequence). There are 14 residues in the CDR3. V dropped 6 bases and J dropped 8; count of bases not matched to a gene: 7. The entire variable domain, with the rest obtained from reference TRBV27 and TRBJ1-4, is as follows: EAQVTQNPRYLITVTGKKLTVTCSQNMNHEYMSWYRQDPGLGLRQIYYSMNVEVTDKGDVPEGYKVSRKEKRNFPLILESPSPNQTSLYFCASSTTGGGEKLFFGSGTQLSVL.

This chain uses TRBV2 with TRBJ2-7, with TRBD2 identical over 8 bases. J gave up 5 bases and V 5 bases, and 5 bases lay outside the gene matches. The CDR3 loop spans 13 amino acids. In germline, CDR1 is SNHLY, CDR2 FYNNEI. The CDR3 sequence is CASSSGLENEQYF. The CDR3 DNA reads as TGTGCCAGCAGTTCGGGACTAGAAAACGAGCAGTACTTC.

V usage is TRBV7-9 and J usage is TRBJ2-7; TRBD2 matches 10 bases. The CDR3 has 15 residues. Looked up from germline, CDR1 is SEHNR and CDR2 is FQNEAQ (reference sequence). V trimming: 8 bases; J trimming: 2 bases; junction bases outside the gene matches: 9. The CDR3 is CASGPGLAETYEQYF. The CDR3 DNA follows: TGTGCCAGCGGTCCCGGACTAGCGGAAACCTACGAGCAGTACTTC.

The chain is built from TRBV2 and TRBJ1-1; TRBD1 is a possible D gene (6 bases). The V gene lost 6 bases and the J gene lost 8 bases, with 22 bases spanning the gap. This CDR3 is 15 amino acids long. CDR1 is SNHLY and CDR2 is FYNNEI in the germline V gene. The DNA for the CDR3 is TGTGCCAGCAGGAGGATCGCCGGGACAATTCCAGAAGCTTTCTTT. Its translation: CASRRIAGTIPEAFF. Complete variable domain (other parts from reference TRBV2 and TRBJ1-1): EPEVTQTPSHQVTQMGQEVILRCVPISNHLYFYWYRQILGQKVEFLVSFYNNEISEKSEIFDDQFSVERPDGSNFTLKIRSTKLEDSAMYFCASRRIAGTIPEAFFGQGTRLTVV.

J is TRBJ1-3 and V is TRBV6-6, with D maybe TRBD1 (5 bases). The CDR3 runs to 15 residues. CDR1 is MNHNY, CDR2 SVGAGI, per germline (reference sequence). V was cut by 2 bases and J by 4 bases, with 12 bases left in between. CDR3 loop: CASSYPKGNGNTIYF. The CDR3 region has the DNA TGTGCCAGCAGTTACCCGAAGGGGAACGGAAACACCATATATTTT.

This chain links TRBV6-6 with TRBJ2-7; D ambiguous. CDR1 and CDR2 from the germline V gene are MNHNY and SVGAGI (reference sequence). This CDR3 has 13 amino acids. Trimming removed 7 bases from V and 3 bases from J, with 13 bases in between. The CDR3 is CASMFGFNYEQYF. In DNA form, the CDR3 reads TGTGCCAGCATGTTCGGGTTTAACTACGAGCAGTACTTC.

This chain joins TRBV19 and TRBJ2-3; 10 nucleotides line up with TRBD2. The trim removed 6 bases at V and 4 bases at J, leaving 10 bases unmatched. CDR3 length: 16 residues. The germline CDR1 and CDR2 sequences are LNHDA and SQIVND (reference sequence). Here the CDR3 reads CASRTPGAGGPDTQYF. In nucleotides, the CDR3 is TGTGCCAGTAGGACCCCCGGAGCGGGAGGGCCAGATACGCAGTATTTT.

The chain couples TRBV11-2 to TRBJ2-2; TRBD1 aligns across 7 bases. From germline, CDR1 is SGHAT and CDR2 FQNNGV. The V segment lost 5 bases and the J segment 5 bases; nucleotides outside the gene matches: 2. The CDR3 runs to 13 residues. The CDR3, as DNA: TGTGCCAGCAGCGTACAGGGGACCGGGGAGCTGTTTTTT. This encodes CASSVQGTGELFF. Full variable domain (rest looked up from reference TRBV11-2 and TRBJ2-2): EAGVAQSPRYKIIEKRQSVAFWCNPISGHATLYWYQQILGQGPKLLIQFQNNGVVDDSQLPKDRFSAERLKGVDSTLKIQPAKLEDSAVYLCASSVQGTGELFFGEGSRLTVL.

This clone was recorded only once. The genes are TRBV29-1 and TRBJ2-6, with D perhaps TRBD2 (5 bases). The CDR3 contains 17 residues. Germline-derived CDR1 and CDR2 are SQVTM and ANQGSEA. The V end was cut by 4 bases, the J end by 5 bases, with 21 bases between. Written as DNA, the CDR3 is TGCAGCGTTGCGATGTCGGTCGGAGGTCCTTGGGCCAACGTCCTGACTTTC. This translates into CSVAMSVGGPWANVLTF.

The gene calls are TRBV9 and TRBJ2-1; 7 positions agree with TRBD2. V gave up 3 bases and J gave up 7 bases; unmatched junction bases: 10. The CDR3 extends over 15 amino acids. The V gene's germline CDR1 is SGDLS and CDR2 YYNGEE. The chain's CDR3 is CASSGEAGVVNEQFF. The CDR3 DNA is TGTGCCAGCAGCGGGGAGGCGGGAGTTGTTAATGAGCAGTTCTTC. Full variable domain (rest looked up from reference TRBV9 and TRBJ2-1): DSGVTQTPKHLITATGQRVTLRCSPRSGDLSVYWYQQSLDQGLQFLIQYYNGEERAKGNILERFSAQQFPDLHSELNLSSLELGDSALYFCASSGEAGVVNEQFFGPGTRLTVL.

The V and J genes are TRBV6-6 and TRBJ2-1; D is ambiguous. This CDR3 contains 10 residues. V lost 5 bases and J lost 7, with 3 bases in between. CDR1 is MNHNY, CDR2 SVGAGI, per germline (reference sequence). CDR3 sequence: CASSLNEQFF. As DNA, the CDR3 is TGTGCCAGCAGTCTTAATGAGCAGTTCTTC.

This chain links TRBV7-3 with TRBJ1-3; no clear D gene. This CDR3 contains 16 residues. Germline V gene data show CDR1 as SGHTA and CDR2 as FQGTGA. Trimming pared 4 bases from V and 0 bases from J, leaving 13 bases between. CDR3 in amino acids: CASSSGGAGSGNTIYF. CDR3 DNA: TGTGCCAGCAGCTCGGGAGGAGCCGGCTCTGGAAACACCATATATTTT. The full variable domain, completed using reference TRBV7-3 and TRBJ1-3, is GAGVSQTPSNKVTEKGKYVELRCDPISGHTALYWYRQSLGQGPEFLIYFQGTGAADDSGLPNDRFFAVRPEGSVSTLKIQRTERGDSAVYLCASSSGGAGSGNTIYFGEGSWLTVV.

This chain links TRBV9 with TRBJ2-7; weak D call: TRBD2 (5 bases). In germline, CDR1 is SGDLS, CDR2 YYNGEE. The CDR3 length is 13 residues. V lost 7 bases, J lost 1 base, and 12 bases lay in between. CDR3 amino acids: CASSGGWSYEQYF. The CDR3, as DNA: TGTGCCAGCTCAGGAGGATGGTCCTACGAGCAGTACTTC. The full variable domain, rest sourced from reference TRBV9 and TRBJ2-7, is DSGVTQTPKHLITATGQRVTLRCSPRSGDLSVYWYQQSLDQGLQFLIQYYNGEERAKGNILERFSAQQFPDLHSELNLSSLELGDSALYFCASSGGWSYEQYFGPGTRLTVT.

The chain links TRBV6-6 to TRBJ2-1, with a weak D call TRBD2 (6 bases). Germline values: CDR1 MNHNY, CDR2 SVGAGI (reference sequence). This CDR3 is built from 13 residues. Trimming pared 1 base from V and 6 bases from J, leaving 7 bases between. This CDR3 is CASSYLGGNEQFF. DNA for the CDR3: TGTGCCAGCAGTTACTTGGGGGGCAATGAGCAGTTCTTC.

This chain joins TRBV28 and TRBJ2-7; D is uncertain. The CDR3 totals 14 residues. Germline-derived CDR1 and CDR2 are MDHEN and SYDVKM. V was pared by 5 bases and J by 2 bases, with 13 bases between. The CDR3 protein is CASSPPGSPYEQYF. The DNA for the CDR3 is TGTGCCAGCAGTCCCCCCGGTAGTCCCTACGAGCAGTACTTC.

The V call is TRBV30, the J call TRBJ1-2; D unresolved. With 3 bases removed from V and 4 bases from J, the gap between germline ends came to 6 bases. The CDR3 runs 11 residues. Germline CDR1 GTSNPN, CDR2 SVGIG (reference sequence). The CDR3 reads CAWSQSYGYTF. DNA for the CDR3: TGTGCCTGGAGCCAATCCTATGGCTACACCTTC.

This chain connects TRBV4-2 to TRBJ2-7, with no clear D. The V gene's germline CDR1 is LGHNA and CDR2 YNFKEQ. The CDR3 totals 15 residues. V dropped 3 bases and J dropped 2 bases, with 14 bases sitting between them. CDR3 protein: CASSHRQDEPYEQYF. The CDR3 region has the DNA TGTGCCAGCAGCCACCGGCAGGATGAGCCCTACGAGCAGTACTTC.